A single sample gave rise to the 23 T cell receptor beta chains below, sequenced in a study of blood T cells in healthy people across ages. Next came a second PCR, run for about 7 to 12 cycles, which used a sample-barcoded 5' primer along with a J-beta primer mix. TCRdb recomputed calls from the 5' RACE reads with MiXCR, one row per CDR3 protein. Found here are some 1,000,000 distinct CDR3 sequences, approximately 25% of them singletons; the top ten hold approximately 0.7%. This same sample was also part of a study on T cells of mothers and their children.

The specimen sequenced was blood. The receptors come from a girl aged 2-15 years in good health.

This clonotype turned up a few times. The chain links TRBV29-1 to TRBJ2-7; D is perhaps TRBD2 (6 bases). Trimming pared 2 bases from V and 5 bases from J, leaving 10 bases between. The CDR3 loop spans 12 amino acids. Germline values: CDR1 SQVTM, CDR2 ANQGSEA. The CDR3 coding sequence is TGCAGCGTTGAAACTAGCTATCACGAGCAGTACTTC. Protein: CSVETSYHEQYF.

This clonotype has more than one count but fewer than ten. The CDR3 DNA is TGTGCCAGCAGTGAAGAGGTGGGGGACATTCAGTACTTC. Translated, it gives CASSEEVGDIQYF. The chain recombines TRBV6-1 with TRBJ2-4; D tentatively reads TRBD1 or TRBD2 (5 bases each). Per the germline V gene, CDR1 is MNHNS and CDR2 is SASEGT. Trimming took 1 base from V and 8 from J, leaving 9 bases between them. The CDR3 is made up of 13 amino acids.

Of note for this clonotype: The junction shows a germline mismatch at one end, possibly a read error. The CDR3 loop is CACSRGPQQFF. CDR3 sequence (DNA): TGTGCCTGCAGTCGCGGGCCCCAGCAGTTCTTC. This chain uses TRBV3-1 with TRBJ2-1; D may be TRBD2 (5 bases). Germline V gene sequence: CDR1 LGHDT, CDR2 YNNKEL (reference sequence). CDR3 size: 11 residues.

The CDR3 nucleotides read TGCAGCGCCCCTAAGTTTGAGACCCAGTACTTC. It yields the protein CSAPKFETQYF. The J gene is TRBJ2-5, the V gene TRBV29-1, with D unresolved. V dropped 7 bases and J dropped 5 bases, with 11 bases sitting between them. CDR3 length: 11 amino acids. In germline, CDR1 is SQVTM, CDR2 ANQGSEA.

This clonotype was observed a handful of times. The chain links TRBV6-5 to TRBJ2-5; 7 positions match TRBD1. The CDR3 is 15 residues long. Germline CDR1 MNHEY, CDR2 SVGAGI. Trimming at V came to 5 bases and at J to 5 bases, leaving 11 bases not matched to a gene. The chain's CDR3 is CASSTGQRVRETQYF. CDR3 DNA sequence: TGTGCCAGCAGTACGGGACAGCGCGTCCGGGAGACCCAGTACTTC.

A few counts support this clonotype. The rearrangement joins TRBV20-1 to TRBJ1-1, with D perhaps matching TRBD1 (6 bases). From germline, CDR1 is DFQATT and CDR2 SNEGSKA (reference sequence). The length of the CDR3 is 13 residues. V was clipped by 3 bases and J by 1 base, with 9 bases between them. CDR3 in amino acids: CSASGGQNTEAFF. The DNA for the CDR3 is TGCAGTGCTAGCGGGGGACAGAACACTGAAGCTTTCTTT.

This clonotype turned up a few times. The chain links TRBV5-1 to TRBJ2-3; no clear D gene. In germline, CDR1 is SGHRS, CDR2 YFSETQ. Trimming removed 2 bases from V and 0 bases from J, with 13 bases in between. The CDR3 spans 16 residues. CDR3: CASSFDTERSTDTQYF. The CDR3 bases are TGCGCCAGCAGCTTCGACACCGAAAGGAGCACAGATACGCAGTATTTT.

This clonotype appeared many times. The rearrangement links TRBV12-3 or TRBV12-4 to TRBJ2-2; 9 bases map to TRBD2. This CDR3 spans 14 amino acids. V shed 5 bases and J 5 bases; nucleotides not matched to a gene: 3. The CDR3 bases are TGTGCCAGCAGTGCGACTAGCGGTACCGGGGAGCTGTTTTTT. Protein: CASSATSGTGELFF.

The V and J genes are TRBV6-5 and TRBJ1-4; no firm D call. CDR1 and CDR2 from the germline V gene are MNHEY and SVGAGI. The CDR3 is made up of 15 amino acids. V lost 5 bases to trimming and J lost 0 bases, with 10 bases between them. DNA for the CDR3: TGTGCCAGCAGTCGCGAAGTTGCAACTAATGAAAAACTGTTTTTT. Translated, it gives CASSREVATNEKLFF.

There are a few counts of this clonotype. V gene TRBV27 combines with J gene TRBJ1-1, with D perhaps matching TRBD1 (6 bases). Between the trimmed V and J ends, which lost 6 bases and 4 bases, there was a span of 15 bases. Per the germline V gene, CDR1 is MNHEY and CDR2 is SMNVEV (reference sequence). There are 14 residues in the CDR3. The DNA for the CDR3 is TGTGCCAGCAGAGAACAGGGAGGGAGCACTGAAGCTTTCTTT. Amino acid sequence: CASREQGGSTEAFF.

This clonotype came up a few times. This chain joins TRBV2 and TRBJ2-1; weak D call: TRBD2 (5 bases). The assigned J gene may be wrong: the sequence end matches TRBJ2-7 better. The CDR3 has 17 amino acids. CDR1 SNHLY and CDR2 FYNNEI come from the germline V gene. This chain's CDR3 is CASSEPPVIRRPYEQYF. Written as DNA, the CDR3 is TGTGCCAGCAGTGAACCGCCTGTTATCAGGAGGCCCTACGAGCAGTACTTC.

This chain uses TRBV20-1 with TRBJ2-5, with D perhaps matching TRBD2 (5 bases). Trimming pared 0 bases from V and 5 bases from J, leaving 16 bases between. CDR1 is DFQATT, CDR2 SNEGSKA, per germline (reference sequence). The CDR3 is made up of 15 amino acids. The DNA for the CDR3 is TGCAGTGCTAGAGATAAAAGGGAGCGAAAGGAGACCCAGTACTTC. Translation: CSARDKRERKETQYF.

The chain has TRBV18 and TRBJ2-2, with a weak D call TRBD2 (6 bases). V was clipped by 6 bases and J by 4 bases, with 18 bases between them. The CDR3 consists of 16 residues. Germline CDR1 reads KGHSH; CDR2 reads LQKENI. As DNA, the CDR3 is TGTGCCAGCTCCCGCACTGGCGGGGAGTCCACCGGGGAGCTGTTTTTT. Residues: CASSRTGGESTGELFF.

In this sample, this clonotype turned up a few times. The chain recombines TRBV12-3 or TRBV12-4 with TRBJ2-5; D may be TRBD2 (5 bases). V was trimmed by 5 bases and J by 5 bases, leaving 15 bases between them. This CDR3 region has 14 residues. The CDR3 reads CASSSMPREETQYF. The CDR3 nucleotides are TGTGCCAGCAGTAGCATGCCAAGGGAGGAGACCCAGTACTTC.

This clonotype was counted only a few times. This rearrangement joins TRBV20-1 to TRBJ2-1, with unresolved D. The CDR3 totals 14 residues. The germline V and J ends were trimmed by 4 bases and 4 bases, with 14 bases remaining between them. Germline assignment: CDR1 DFQATT and CDR2 SNEGSKA (reference sequence). CDR3 sequence: CSATTFSDYNEQFF. CDR3 coding DNA: TGCAGTGCTACCACCTTTTCTGATTACAATGAGCAGTTCTTC.

This clonotype has a handful of counts. This chain joins TRBV5-1 and TRBJ2-5, with 7 bases that match TRBD2. CDR1 and CDR2 from the germline V gene are SGHRS and YFSETQ. The length of the CDR3 is 15 residues. J lost 5 bases, V lost 5 bases, and 12 bases had no gene match. The CDR3 DNA is TGCGCCAGCAGTTCGGGGGGTCCTATGATGGAGACCCAGTACTTC. It is translated as CASSSGGPMMETQYF.

This clonotype was counted between two and nine times. The chain has TRBV12-3 or TRBV12-4 and TRBJ1-1; D is unclear. V dropped 3 bases and J dropped 9 bases, with 14 bases sitting between them. The CDR3 covers 13 residues. This chain's CDR3 is CASSFLLLTQAFF. As DNA, the CDR3 is TGTGCCAGCAGTTTTCTGCTGTTGACTCAAGCTTTCTTT.

The V and J genes are TRBV21-1 and TRBJ1-6; the DNA was not used to check the table's D call, TRBD1. TRBV21-1 is termed a pseudogene. The CDR3 consists of 13 residues. The CDR3 protein is CASSKEGGSPLHF. CDR3 in DNA: TGTGCCAGCAGCAAAGAGGGCGGGTCACCCCTCCACTTT.

The J gene is TRBJ2-1, the V gene TRBV4-2; perhaps TRBD2 as D (6 bases). The CDR3 is 16 residues long. Trimming removed 5 bases from V and 7 bases from J, with 21 bases in between. In germline, CDR1 is LGHNA, CDR2 YNFKEQ. Here the CDR3 reads CASSESFGSLRNEQFF. The DNA for the CDR3 is TGTGCCAGCAGCGAAAGCTTCGGGAGTCTGAGGAATGAGCAGTTCTTC.

The chain recombines TRBV6-1 with TRBJ2-7, with D perhaps TRBD1 (6 bases). V was shortened by 8 bases and J by 4 bases, with 18 bases between the two germline ends. This CDR3 is 14 amino acids long. Germline V lookup: CDR1 MNHNS, CDR2 SASEGT. CDR3 bases: TGTGCCAGCGTGCCGACAGGAGCCCTTTACGAGCAGTACTTC. This gives the protein CASVPTGALYEQYF.

This clonotype was seen a single time. The rearrangement joins TRBV2 to TRBJ2-4; 12 positions match TRBD2. The V gene end was trimmed by 1 base and the J gene end by 0 bases; junction bases not matched to a gene: 1. The CDR3 consists of 17 residues. Looked up from germline, CDR1 is SNHLY and CDR2 is FYNNEI. The CDR3 DNA reads TGTGCCAGCAGTGAAGGACTAGCGGGAGTAGCCAAAAACATTCAGTACTTC. It yields the protein CASSEGLAGVAKNIQYF.

The chain combines TRBV6-5 with TRBJ2-3; D perhaps matches TRBD2 (7 bases). The CDR3 has 16 amino acids. The germline V gene encodes CDR1 MNHEY and CDR2 SVGAGI. V lost 0 bases, J lost 1 base, and 11 bases lay in between. The CDR3 here is CASSYSTRGRTDTQYF. CDR3 nucleotide sequence: TGTGCCAGCAGTTACTCGACGCGGGGGCGCACAGATACGCAGTATTTT.

The chain is built from TRBV29-1 and TRBJ2-1; D possibly corresponds to TRBD2 (6 bases). Germline CDR1 reads SQVTM; CDR2 reads ANQGSEA. CDR3 size: 13 residues. Trimming pared 3 bases from V and 8 bases from J, leaving 14 bases between. CDR3 in DNA: TGCAGCGTTGAGGGGGTACTAGCAGATGAGCAGTTCTTC. It is translated as CSVEGVLADEQFF.